The clone carrying this TCR beta chain was seen just once. Antigen unknown. The data were obtained in a study of long-term antiretroviral therapy in people with HIV. Study results and caveats: Upon ART, diversity increased but remained lower than transplant donor controls. Adherence to ART, viral resistance and therapy changes lacked any data.

Trimming took 4 bases from V and 2 from J, leaving 5 bases between them. This CDR3 has 12 amino acids. Per the germline V gene, CDR1 is SGHNT and CDR2 is YYREEE (reference sequence). It was version v3.0 of the immunoSEQ assay that was run at survey level. Sequencing used immunoSEQ multiplex PCR; TCRdb keeps in-frame clones, though not all of them. The sample lists 16,000 or so clones; 85% to 95% were seen once. Going into DNA extraction, samples held about 0.85-11 million cryopreserved PBMC. The J gene is TRBJ2-3, the V gene TRBV5-4, with no clear D. The source of this sequence is a young man with HIV. The sequencing here drew on unsorted PBMCs, taken around 10 years after starting antiretroviral therapy. The CDR3: CASSTDTDTQYF. The CDR3, as DNA: TGTGCCAGCAGCACCGACACAGATACGCAGTATTTT.